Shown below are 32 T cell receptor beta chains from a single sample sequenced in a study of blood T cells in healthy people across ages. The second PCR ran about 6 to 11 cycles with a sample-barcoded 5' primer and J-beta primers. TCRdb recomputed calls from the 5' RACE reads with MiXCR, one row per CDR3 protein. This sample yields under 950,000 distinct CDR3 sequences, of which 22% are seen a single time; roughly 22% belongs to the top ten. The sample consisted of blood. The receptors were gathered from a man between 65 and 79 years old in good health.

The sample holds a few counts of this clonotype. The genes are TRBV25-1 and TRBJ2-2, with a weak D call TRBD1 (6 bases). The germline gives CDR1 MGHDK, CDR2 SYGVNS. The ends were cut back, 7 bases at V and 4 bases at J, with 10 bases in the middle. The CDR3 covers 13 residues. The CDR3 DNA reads TGTGCCAGCACCTACAGGGTCACCGGGGAGCTGTTTTTT. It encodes CASTYRVTGELFF.

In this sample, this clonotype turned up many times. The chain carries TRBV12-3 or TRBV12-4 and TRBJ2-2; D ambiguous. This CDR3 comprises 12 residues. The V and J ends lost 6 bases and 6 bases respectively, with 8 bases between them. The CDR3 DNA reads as TGTGCCAGCAGGAGGAAGTCCGGGGAGCTGTTTTTT. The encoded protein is CASRRKSGELFF.

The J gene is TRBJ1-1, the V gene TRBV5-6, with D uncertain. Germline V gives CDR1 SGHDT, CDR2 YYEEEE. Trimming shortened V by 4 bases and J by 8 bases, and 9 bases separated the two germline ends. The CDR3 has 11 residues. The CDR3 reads CASSRRLEAFF. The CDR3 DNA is TGTGCCAGCAGCCGGAGACTAGAAGCTTTCTTT.

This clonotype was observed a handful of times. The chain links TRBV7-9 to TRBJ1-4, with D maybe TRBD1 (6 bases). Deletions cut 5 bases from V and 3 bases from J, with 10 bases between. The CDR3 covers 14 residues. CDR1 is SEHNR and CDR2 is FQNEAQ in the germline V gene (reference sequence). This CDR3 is CASSIQGSNEKLFF. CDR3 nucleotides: TGTGCCAGCAGCATCCAGGGGTCTAATGAAAAACTGTTTTTT.

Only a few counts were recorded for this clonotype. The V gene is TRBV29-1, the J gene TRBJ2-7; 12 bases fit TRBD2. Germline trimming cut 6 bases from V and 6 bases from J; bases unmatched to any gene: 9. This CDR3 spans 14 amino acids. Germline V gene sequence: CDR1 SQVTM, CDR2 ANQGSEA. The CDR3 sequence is CSVPTSGGPGEQYF. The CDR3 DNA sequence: TGCAGCGTCCCGACTAGCGGGGGCCCCGGCGAGCAGTACTTC.

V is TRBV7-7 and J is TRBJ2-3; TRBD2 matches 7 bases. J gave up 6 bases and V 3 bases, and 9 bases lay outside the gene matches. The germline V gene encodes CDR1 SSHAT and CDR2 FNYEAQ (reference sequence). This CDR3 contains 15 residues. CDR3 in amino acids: CASSLRSSGLDTQYF. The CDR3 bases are TGTGCCAGCAGCTTGAGGTCTAGCGGATTGGATACGCAGTATTTT.

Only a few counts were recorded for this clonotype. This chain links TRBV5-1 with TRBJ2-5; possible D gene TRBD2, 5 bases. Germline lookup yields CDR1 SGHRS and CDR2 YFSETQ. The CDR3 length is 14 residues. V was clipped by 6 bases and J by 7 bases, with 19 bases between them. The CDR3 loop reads CASTLIVAEGTQYF. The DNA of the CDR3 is TGCGCCAGCACCCTTATAGTGGCAGAGGGGACCCAGTACTTC. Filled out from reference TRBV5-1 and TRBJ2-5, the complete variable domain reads KAGVTQTPRYLIKTRGQQVTLSCSPISGHRSVSWYQQTPGQGLQFLFEYFSETQRNKGNFPGRFSGRQFSNSRSEMNVSTLELGDSALYLCASTLIVAEGTQYFGPGTRLLVL.

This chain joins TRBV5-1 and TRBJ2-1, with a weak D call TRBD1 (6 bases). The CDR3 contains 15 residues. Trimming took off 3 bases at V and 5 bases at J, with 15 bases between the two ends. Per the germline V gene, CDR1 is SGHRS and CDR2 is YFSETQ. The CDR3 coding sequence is TGCGCCAGCAGCTCATTACAGGGCAAGGACAATGAGCAGTTCTTC. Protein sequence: CASSSLQGKDNEQFF. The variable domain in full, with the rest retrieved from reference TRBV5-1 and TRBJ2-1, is KAGVTQTPRYLIKTRGQQVTLSCSPISGHRSVSWYQQTPGQGLQFLFEYFSETQRNKGNFPGRFSGRQFSNSRSEMNVSTLELGDSALYLCASSSLQGKDNEQFFGPGTRLTVL.

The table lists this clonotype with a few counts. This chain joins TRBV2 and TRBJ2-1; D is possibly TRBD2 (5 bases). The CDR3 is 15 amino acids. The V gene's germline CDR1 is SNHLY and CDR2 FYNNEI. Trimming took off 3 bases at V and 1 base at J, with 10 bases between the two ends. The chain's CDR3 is CASSDEGQSYNEQFF. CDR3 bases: TGTGCCAGCAGTGATGAGGGTCAATCCTACAATGAGCAGTTCTTC.

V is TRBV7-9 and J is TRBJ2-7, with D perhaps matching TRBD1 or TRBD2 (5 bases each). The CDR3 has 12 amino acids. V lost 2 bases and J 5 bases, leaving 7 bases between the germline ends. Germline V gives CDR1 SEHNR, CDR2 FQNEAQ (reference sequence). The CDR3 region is CASSLLGHEQYF. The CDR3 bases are TGTGCCAGCAGCTTACTGGGACACGAGCAGTACTTC.

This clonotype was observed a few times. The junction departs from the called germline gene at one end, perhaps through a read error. CDR3 nucleotides: TGTGCCAGCAGCGTTACGGGTAGGGACAGACATTTT. This encodes CASSVTGRDRHF. J is TRBJ1-4 and V is TRBV7-9, with 7 nucleotides matching TRBD1. The CDR3 loop spans 12 amino acids. Germline-derived CDR1 and CDR2 are SEHNR and FQNEAQ (reference sequence).

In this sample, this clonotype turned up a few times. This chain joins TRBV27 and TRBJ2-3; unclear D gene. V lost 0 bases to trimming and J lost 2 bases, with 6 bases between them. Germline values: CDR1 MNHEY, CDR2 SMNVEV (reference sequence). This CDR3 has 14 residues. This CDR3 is CASSLSPYTDTQYF. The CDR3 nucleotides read TGTGCCAGCAGTTTATCTCCCTACACAGATACGCAGTATTTT.

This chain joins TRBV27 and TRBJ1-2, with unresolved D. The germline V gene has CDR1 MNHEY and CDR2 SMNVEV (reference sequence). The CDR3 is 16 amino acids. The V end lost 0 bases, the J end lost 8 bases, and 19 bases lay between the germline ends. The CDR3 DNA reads TGTGCCAGCAGTTTATCGATATTTGGGCCCGCGGGGGGCTACACCTTC. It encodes CASSLSIFGPAGGYTF.

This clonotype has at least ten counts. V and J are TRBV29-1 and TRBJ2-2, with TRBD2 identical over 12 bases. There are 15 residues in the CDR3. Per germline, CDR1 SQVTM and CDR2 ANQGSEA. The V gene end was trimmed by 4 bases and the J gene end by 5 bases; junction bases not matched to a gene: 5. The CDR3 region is CSVGRLAGGTGELFF. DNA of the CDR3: TGCAGCGTTGGGCGGCTAGCGGGAGGGACCGGGGAGCTGTTTTTT.

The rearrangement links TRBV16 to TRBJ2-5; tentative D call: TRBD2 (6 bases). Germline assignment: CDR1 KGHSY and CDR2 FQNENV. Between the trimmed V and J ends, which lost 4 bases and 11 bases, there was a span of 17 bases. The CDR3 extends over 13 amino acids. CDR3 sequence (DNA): TGTGCCAGCAGCCGTGGGGACTTAGCGAAGCAGTACTTC. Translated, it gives CASSRGDLAKQYF.

The CDR3, as DNA: TGCAGTGCTATTGATAGCGGGAGGGCTTCAGATACGCAGTATTTT. It codes for CSAIDSGRASDTQYF. The gene calls are TRBV20-1 and TRBJ2-3, with 11 bases matching TRBD2. The CDR3 contains 15 residues. V lost 4 bases, J lost 4 bases, and 7 bases stayed unmatched. Germline V gives CDR1 DFQATT, CDR2 SNEGSKA (reference sequence).

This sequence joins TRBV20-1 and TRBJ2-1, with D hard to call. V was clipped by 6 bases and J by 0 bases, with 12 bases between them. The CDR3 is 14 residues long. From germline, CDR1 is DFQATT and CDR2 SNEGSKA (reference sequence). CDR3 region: CSADKVLSYNEQFF. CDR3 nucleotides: TGCAGTGCCGATAAAGTTCTCTCCTACAATGAGCAGTTCTTC.

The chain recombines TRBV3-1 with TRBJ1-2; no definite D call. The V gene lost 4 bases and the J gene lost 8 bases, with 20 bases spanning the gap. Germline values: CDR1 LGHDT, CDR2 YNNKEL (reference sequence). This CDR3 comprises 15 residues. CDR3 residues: CASSLHRTLPRGYTF. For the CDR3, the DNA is TGTGCCAGCAGCCTCCATCGTACTCTTCCCAGGGGCTACACCTTC.

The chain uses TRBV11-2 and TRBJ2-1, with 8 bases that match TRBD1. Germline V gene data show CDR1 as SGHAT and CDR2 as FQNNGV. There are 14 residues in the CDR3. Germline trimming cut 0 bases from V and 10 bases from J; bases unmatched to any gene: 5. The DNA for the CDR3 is TGTGCCAGCAGCTTAGACAGGGGGCGGAGGGAGCAGTTCTTC. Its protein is CASSLDRGRREQFF.

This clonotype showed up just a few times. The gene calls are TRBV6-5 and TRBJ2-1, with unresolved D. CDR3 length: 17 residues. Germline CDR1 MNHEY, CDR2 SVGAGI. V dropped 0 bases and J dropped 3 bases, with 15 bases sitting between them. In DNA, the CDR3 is TGTGCCAGCAGTTACTCGCGAACCGACTCCAACTACAATGAGCAGTTCTTC. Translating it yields CASSYSRTDSNYNEQFF.

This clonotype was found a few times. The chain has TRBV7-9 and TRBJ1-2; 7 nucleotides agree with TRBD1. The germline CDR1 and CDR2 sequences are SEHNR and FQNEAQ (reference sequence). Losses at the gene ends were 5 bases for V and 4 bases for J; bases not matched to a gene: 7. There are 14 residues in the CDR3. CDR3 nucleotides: TGTGCCAGCAGCCCGGGGACAGACACCTATGGCTACACCTTC. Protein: CASSPGTDTYGYTF.

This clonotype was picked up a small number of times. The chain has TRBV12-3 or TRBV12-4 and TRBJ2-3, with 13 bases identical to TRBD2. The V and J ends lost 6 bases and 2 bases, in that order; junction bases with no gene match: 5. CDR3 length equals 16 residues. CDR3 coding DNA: TGTGCCAGCAGAACCGGGACTAGCGGGATCACAGATACGCAGTATTTT. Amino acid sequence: CASRTGTSGITDTQYF.

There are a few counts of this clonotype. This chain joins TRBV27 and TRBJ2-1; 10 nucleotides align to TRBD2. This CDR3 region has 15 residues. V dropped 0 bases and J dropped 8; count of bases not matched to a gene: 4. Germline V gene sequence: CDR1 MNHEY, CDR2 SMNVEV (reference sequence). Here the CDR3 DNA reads TGTGCCAGCAGTTTATCTCTAGCGGGAGTTTATGAGCAGTTCTTC. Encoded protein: CASSLSLAGVYEQFF.

DNA of the CDR3: TGTGCCAGCAGGCCGCAAGGTGGAGAAACTGGAAACACCATATATTTT. This sequence encodes CASRPQGGETGNTIYF. The chain combines TRBV12-3 or TRBV12-4 with TRBJ1-3; D not certain. CDR3 length: 16 residues. V lost 6 bases and J 2 bases, leaving 17 bases between the germline ends.

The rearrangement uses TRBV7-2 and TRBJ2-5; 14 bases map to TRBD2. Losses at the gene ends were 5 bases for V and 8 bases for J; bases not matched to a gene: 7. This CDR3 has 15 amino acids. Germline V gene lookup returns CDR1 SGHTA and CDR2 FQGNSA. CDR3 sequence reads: CASSLGTSGRITQYF. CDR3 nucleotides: TGTGCCAGCAGCCTGGGGACTAGCGGGAGAATTACCCAGTACTTC.

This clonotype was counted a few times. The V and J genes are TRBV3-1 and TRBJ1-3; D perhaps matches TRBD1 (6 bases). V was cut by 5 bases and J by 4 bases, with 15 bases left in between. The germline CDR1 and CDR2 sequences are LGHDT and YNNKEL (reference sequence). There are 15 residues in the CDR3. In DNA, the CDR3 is TGTGCCAGCAGCATTCAGGGGATTGGCGGAAACACCATATATTTT. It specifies CASSIQGIGGNTIYF.

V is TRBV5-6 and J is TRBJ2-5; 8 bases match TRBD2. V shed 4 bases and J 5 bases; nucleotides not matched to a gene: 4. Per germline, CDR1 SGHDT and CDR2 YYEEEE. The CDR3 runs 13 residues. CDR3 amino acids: CASSLPSGETQYF. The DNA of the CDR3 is TGTGCCAGCAGCCTACCTAGCGGGGAGACCCAGTACTTC.

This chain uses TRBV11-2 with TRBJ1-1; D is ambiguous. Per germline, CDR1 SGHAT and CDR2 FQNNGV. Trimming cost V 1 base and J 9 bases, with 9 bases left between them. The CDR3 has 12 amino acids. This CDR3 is CASSLVLGQAFF. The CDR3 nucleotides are TGTGCCAGCAGCTTAGTTCTAGGACAAGCTTTCTTT.

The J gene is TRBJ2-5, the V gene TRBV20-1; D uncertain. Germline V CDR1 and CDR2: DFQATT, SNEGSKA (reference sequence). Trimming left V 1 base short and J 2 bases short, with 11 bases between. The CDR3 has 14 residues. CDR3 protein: CSARVWPIQETQYF. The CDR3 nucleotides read TGCAGTGCTAGAGTTTGGCCAATACAAGAGACCCAGTACTTC.

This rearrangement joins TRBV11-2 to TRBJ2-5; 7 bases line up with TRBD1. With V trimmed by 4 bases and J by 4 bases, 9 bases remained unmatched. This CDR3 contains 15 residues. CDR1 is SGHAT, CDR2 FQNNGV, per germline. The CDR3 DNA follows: TGTGCCAGCAGCTACCGCGGAAGGGGGCGAGAGACCCAGTACTTC. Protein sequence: CASSYRGRGRETQYF. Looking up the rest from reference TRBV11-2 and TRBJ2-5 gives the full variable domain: EAGVAQSPRYKIIEKRQSVAFWCNPISGHATLYWYQQILGQGPKLLIQFQNNGVVDDSQLPKDRFSAERLKGVDSTLKIQPAKLEDSAVYLCASSYRGRGRETQYFGPGTRLLVL.

The CDR3 sequence: CASSLDNRNTGELFF. CDR3 DNA: TGTGCCAGCAGCTTAGACAACCGAAACACCGGGGAGCTGTTTTTT. The V gene is TRBV7-3, the J gene TRBJ2-2; D is unresolved. Germline V gene data show CDR1 as SGHTA and CDR2 as FQGTGA. The CDR3 loop spans 15 amino acids. V was pared by 2 bases and J by 2 bases, with 9 bases between. Together with reference TRBV7-3 and TRBJ2-2, the CDR3 gives the full variable domain: GAGVSQTPSNKVTEKGKYVELRCDPISGHTALYWYRQSLGQGPEFLIYFQGTGAADDSGLPNDRFFAVRPEGSVSTLKIQRTERGDSAVYLCASSLDNRNTGELFFGEGSRLTVL.

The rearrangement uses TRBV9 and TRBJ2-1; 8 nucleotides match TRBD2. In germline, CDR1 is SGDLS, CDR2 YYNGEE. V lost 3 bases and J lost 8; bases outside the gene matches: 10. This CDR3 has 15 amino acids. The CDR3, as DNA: TGTGCCAGCAGCGCTCAAGCGGGAGAGGTATATGAGCAGTTCTTC. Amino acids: CASSAQAGEVYEQFF.